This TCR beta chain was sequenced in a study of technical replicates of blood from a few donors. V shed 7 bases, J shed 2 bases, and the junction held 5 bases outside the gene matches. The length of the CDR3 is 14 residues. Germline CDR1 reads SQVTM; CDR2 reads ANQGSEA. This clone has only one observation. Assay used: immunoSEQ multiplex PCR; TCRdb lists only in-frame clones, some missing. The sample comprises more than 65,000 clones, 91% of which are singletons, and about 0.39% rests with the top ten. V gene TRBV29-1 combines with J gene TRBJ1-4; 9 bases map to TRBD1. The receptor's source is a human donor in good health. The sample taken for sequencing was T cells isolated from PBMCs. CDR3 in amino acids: CSGGDRGTNEKLFF. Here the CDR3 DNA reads TGCAGCGGCGGTGACAGGGGGACTAATGAAAAACTGTTTTTT.